The 14 T cell receptor beta chains in this list originate from one sample, sequenced in a study of blood T cell repertoires in COVID-19. This table comes from immunoSEQ multiplex PCR, and its TCRdb copy is limited to in-frame clones, with some not included. This table holds some 240,000 clones, 65% to 90% found once. Sequenced material: peripheral blood. Every receptor here comes from a woman aged 40 to 55 who had recovered from COVID-19.

The rearrangement joins TRBV7-8 to TRBJ1-1; possible D gene TRBD1, 6 bases. The V gene lost 3 bases and the J gene lost 5 bases, with 10 bases spanning the gap. Germline CDR1 is SGHVS and CDR2 is FQNEAQ. This CDR3 spans 13 amino acids. CDR3 protein: CASSLGARTEAFF. DNA of the CDR3: TGTGCCAGCAGCTTGGGGGCGCGTACTGAAGCTTTCTTT.

The rearrangement links TRBV5-1 to TRBJ2-7, with 9 bases identical to TRBD1. Germline V gives CDR1 SGHRS, CDR2 YFSETQ. The CDR3 has 15 residues. With 3 bases clipped from V and 6 bases from J, the junction kept 10 bases outside the gene matches. CDR3 sequence reads: CASSSSPGTGFEQYF. DNA for the CDR3: TGCGCCAGCAGCTCTAGTCCCGGGACAGGGTTCGAGCAGTACTTC.

The chain carries TRBV4-3 and TRBJ2-1; D is possibly TRBD2 (6 bases). The V end lost 4 bases, the J end lost 8 bases, and 24 bases lay between the germline ends. The CDR3 loop spans 17 amino acids. Per germline, CDR1 LGHNA and CDR2 YSLEER. The CDR3 is CASSPGSGRNFWDEQFF. CDR3 coding DNA: TGCGCCAGCAGCCCAGGTTCCGGGAGAAACTTTTGGGATGAGCAGTTCTTC.

The gene calls are TRBV6-5 and TRBJ2-2; 7 nucleotides agree with TRBD2. The CDR3 runs 14 residues. Germline values: CDR1 MNHEY, CDR2 SVGAGI. Losses at the gene ends were 6 bases for V and 7 bases for J; bases not matched to a gene: 8. The CDR3 sequence is CASRSSGDHGELFF. In DNA, the CDR3 is TGTGCCAGCAGGAGCAGCGGGGATCACGGGGAGCTGTTTTTT.

The genes are TRBV12-3 or TRBV12-4 and TRBJ1-1; D call uncertain. This CDR3 is 12 amino acids long. V gave up 7 bases and J gave up 7 bases, with 13 bases separating them. Here the CDR3 reads CASTNEPLEAFF. CDR3 coding DNA: TGTGCCAGCACCAATGAGCCTCTTGAAGCTTTCTTT.

The V call is TRBV2, the J call TRBJ1-5; D uncertain. Germline loops: CDR1 SNHLY, CDR2 FYNNEI. V was clipped by 2 bases and J by 0 bases, with 8 bases between them. The CDR3 contains 15 residues. CDR3 nucleotides: TGTGCCAGCAGTGAAAACAGAAATAGCAATCAGCCCCAGCATTTT. Translating it yields CASSENRNSNQPQHF.

The sample holds a few counts of this clone. The chain uses TRBV11-3 and TRBJ2-7; D is perhaps TRBD2 (5 bases). The CDR3 spans 14 residues. V lost 5 bases, J lost 1 base, and 12 bases lay in between. The germline gives CDR1 SGHNT, CDR2 YENEEA. The DNA for the CDR3 is TGTGCCAGCAGCCCCAATCCGGGGTCCTACGAGCAGTACTTC. This encodes CASSPNPGSYEQYF.

This sequence joins TRBV5-1 and TRBJ1-4, with 7 bases aligning to TRBD1. The ends lost 2 bases at V and 4 bases at J; junction bases unmatched: 2. The CDR3 length is 14 residues. CDR1 is SGHRS, CDR2 YFSETQ, per germline. CDR3 in DNA: TGCGCCAGCAGCTTCCGGGACAGTAATGAAAAACTGTTTTTT. This encodes CASSFRDSNEKLFF. The full variable domain, in which reference TRBV5-1 and TRBJ1-4 provide the parts outside the CDR3, is KAGVTQTPRYLIKTRGQQVTLSCSPISGHRSVSWYQQTPGQGLQFLFEYFSETQRNKGNFPGRFSGRQFSNSRSEMNVSTLELGDSALYLCASSFRDSNEKLFFGSGTQLSVL.

V gene TRBV19 combines with J gene TRBJ1-2, with 7 positions matching TRBD1. The CDR3 length is 14 residues. Trimming at V came to 6 bases and at J to 8 bases, leaving 12 bases not matched to a gene. Germline lookup yields CDR1 LNHDA and CDR2 SQIVND (reference sequence). The CDR3 DNA reads TGTGCCAGTAGCCCAGGTGACAGGGCTGGCGGCTACACCTTC. The encoded protein is CASSPGDRAGGYTF.

The CDR3: CASSHQAPSGEQYF. Here the CDR3 DNA reads TGTGCCAGCAGCCACCAGGCCCCTTCGGGGGAGCAGTACTTC. This rearrangement joins TRBV6-2 or TRBV6-3 to TRBJ2-7, with D perhaps TRBD2 (5 bases). Between the trimmed V and J ends, which lost 6 bases and 7 bases, there was a span of 19 bases. Looked up from germline, CDR1 is MNHEY and CDR2 is SVGEGT. The CDR3 contains 14 residues.

The V gene is TRBV28, the J gene TRBJ1-4; 8 nucleotides line up with TRBD1. CDR3 length: 15 amino acids. CDR1 is MDHEN, CDR2 SYDVKM, per germline. Unmatched junction bases numbered 7, after V lost 6 bases and J lost 4 bases. CDR3 sequence (DNA): TGTGCCAGCAGGCCGCAGGGGGCGGATAATGAAAAACTGTTTTTT. This sequence encodes CASRPQGADNEKLFF. The whole variable domain, filled in from reference TRBV28 and TRBJ1-4, reads DVKVTQSSRYLVKRTGEKVFLECVQDMDHENMFWYRQDPGLGLRLIYFSYDVKMKEKGDIPEGYSVSREKKERFSLILESASTNQTSMYLCASRPQGADNEKLFFGSGTQLSVL.

The chain's CDR3 is CASTPGVQETQYF. CDR3 DNA: TGTGCCAGCACCCCGGGGGTCCAAGAGACCCAGTACTTC. The V gene is TRBV7-2, the J gene TRBJ2-5, with D possibly being TRBD2 (6 bases). The germline CDR1 and CDR2 sequences are SGHTA and FQGNSA. The CDR3 covers 13 residues. V lost 7 bases to trimming and J lost 1 base, with 10 bases between them.

The chain recombines TRBV14 with TRBJ1-3; tentative D call: TRBD1 (5 bases). The germline CDR1 and CDR2 sequences are SGHDN and FVKESK. V was pared by 0 bases and J by 3 bases, with 18 bases between. The CDR3 runs to 18 residues. The CDR3 region is CASSQDRIPGLVGNTIYF. The CDR3 DNA is TGTGCCAGCAGCCAAGATCGGATCCCAGGGTTGGTTGGAAACACCATATATTTT.

The V call is TRBV28, the J call TRBJ1-5; 9 bases line up with TRBD1. Trimming removed 4 bases from V and 2 bases from J; junction bases left unmatched: 0. The CDR3 covers 14 residues. Germline V gene lookup returns CDR1 MDHEN and CDR2 SYDVKM. CDR3 in amino acids: CASSWTGGNQPQHF. DNA of the CDR3: TGTGCCAGCAGTTGGACAGGGGGCAATCAGCCCCAGCATTTT.